This TCR beta chain was profiled in a study of shared clonotypes between healthy human individuals. Study-wide results and limits: Non-shared clonotypes had lower generation probabilities than those shared by all four donors.

The donors, all of them Caucasian adults, lived in Nashville, Tennessee. This clone was seen a single time. Its antigen is not known. V was cut by 1 base and J by 8 bases, with 11 bases left in between. The CDR3 is 13 residues long. Germline CDR1 is MGHDK and CDR2 is SYGVNS. At the deep level, the assay was run. Libraries were prepared by immunoSEQ multiplex PCR; TCRdb keeps only in-frame clonotypes and omits some of them. The sample shows some 2,500,000 clones, roughly 93% of them seen only once. The TCR comes from a man between 18 and 35 years old in good health. Some clones in this sample may be carry-over from other donors' samples. Sequenced input: naive CD4+ T cells from PBMCs. Subset described: CD45RA+ positively selected. The rearrangement joins TRBV25-1 to TRBJ1-2; TRBD1 is a possible D gene (5 bases). DNA of the CDR3: TGTGCCAGCAGTGAATTCAGACAGTACGGCTACACCTTC. Its translation is CASSEFRQYGYTF.